The present TCR beta chain was sequenced within a study of OX40 agonist ivuxolimab in advanced cancers. The wider study: The study enrolled dose-escalation patients with hepatocellular carcinoma, melanoma, renal cell or head and neck cancer.

To note about this clone: Its antigen is currently unknown.

Using immunoSEQ multiplex PCR, the repertoire was profiled, and TCRdb retains in-frame clones only, with some absent. The sample holds tens of thousands of clones; approximately 91% are singletons and the top ten take 0.33%. The study's findings and limits: At 0.1 to 3.0 mg/kg, CD4+ and CD8+ blood T cells expanded clonally by week 6. The study did not work out the antigen specificity of the expanded peripheral T cells.

The clonotype comes from an adult with an advanced solid tumor such as melanoma, head and neck, liver or kidney cancer. The sample consisted of CD4+ or CD8+ T cells sorted from blood, taken in a trial of the OX40 agonist ivuxolimab.

This CDR3 reads CSVDLGLATDTQYF. The CDR3, as DNA: TGCAGCGTTGACCTGGGGTTGGCCACAGATACGCAGTATTTT. This chain connects TRBV29-1 to TRBJ2-3; no firm D call. Germline V gives CDR1 SQVTM, CDR2 ANQGSEA. Trimming pared 3 bases from V and 2 bases from J, leaving 12 bases between. The CDR3 is 14 amino acids.